One TCR beta chain is described in this entry. This record comes from a study of cytomegalovirus exposure and HLA in healthy donors. The PCR had 60 Vbeta and 13 Jbeta primers. Method: immunoSEQ multiplex PCR; TCRdb's copy keeps in-frame clones and lacks some. The sample data list around 120,000 clones. Germline lookup yields CDR1 LNHDA and CDR2 SQIVND (reference sequence). Trimming cost V 3 bases and J 7 bases, with 18 bases left between them. CDR3 length equals 15 residues. The rearrangement links TRBV19 to TRBJ1-1; D call uncertain. Sequencing was performed on PBMCs. The TCR sequence derives from a man aged 18 to 30 in good health and CMV-seronegative. CDR3 protein: CASSMSRRESDEAFF. The CDR3 DNA is TGTGCCAGTAGTATGTCGCGGCGCGAATCTGATGAAGCTTTCTTT.